The 11 T cell receptor beta chains listed next were all sequenced from one sample in a study of T cell responses to AZD1222 COVID-19 vaccine (dated by TCRdb to about 2021). Library construction relied on the immunoSEQ multiplex PCR assay. Imported from immuneACCESS, the table was reduced by TCRdb to in-frame sequences with V and J called. These copies leave out some clones; in studies compared against another copy, an unresolved V gene accounts for under half, and the cause of the remainder is not known. In all, the sample holds 100,000 to 150,000 clones, and 80% to 90% of those were seen once. Under 7% of the sample is in the top ten clones. The time point label, read with the paper, signifies: baseline before first vaccination. Here the sequenced sample was peripheral blood, taken on day 0 of AZD1222 vaccination. Source of these receptors: an adult in good health.

The V and J genes are TRBV7-2 and TRBJ2-6, with 7 bases that match TRBD1. Trimming cost V 0 bases and J 13 bases; bases outside gene matches: 6. CDR3 size: 14 residues. Germline V gene sequence: CDR1 SGHTA, CDR2 FQGNSA. Here the CDR3 reads CASSLAGQAGVLTF. In nucleotides, the CDR3 is TGTGCCAGCAGCTTAGCCGGACAGGCTGGTGTCCTGACTTTC.

The CDR3 here is CASSQRGQETQYF. DNA of the CDR3: TGTGCCAGCAGCCAGAGGGGGCAGGAGACCCAGTACTTC. The chain links TRBV27 to TRBJ2-5; TRBD1 matches 7 bases. This CDR3 has 13 residues. The V gene's germline CDR1 is MNHEY and CDR2 SMNVEV (reference sequence). V lost 6 bases, J lost 5 bases, and 6 bases stayed unmatched.

The chain has TRBV9 and TRBJ2-7; no clear D. The CDR3 consists of 11 residues. Germline-derived CDR1 and CDR2 are SGDLS and YYNGEE. V lost 4 bases and J 3 bases, leaving 5 bases between the germline ends. CDR3 coding DNA: TGTGCCAGCAGCATACTCTACGAGCAGTACTTC. It specifies CASSILYEQYF.

The chain couples TRBV6-5 to TRBJ2-7, with TRBD2 as a possible D gene (6 bases). Germline-derived CDR1 and CDR2 are MNHEY and SVGAGI. The ends were cut back, 0 bases at V and 7 bases at J, with 19 bases in the middle. The CDR3 has 16 amino acids. The CDR3 sequence: CASSYSRSAGRNEQYF. The CDR3 DNA reads TGTGCCAGCAGTTACTCGAGGTCTGCGGGACGGAATGAGCAGTACTTC.

J is TRBJ1-5 and V is TRBV19; perhaps TRBD1 as D (6 bases). CDR1 and CDR2 (germline): LNHDA, SQIVND (reference sequence). The CDR3 contains 17 residues. The V and J ends lost 7 bases and 4 bases respectively, with 23 bases between them. CDR3 amino acids: CASNPSLDRFLNQPQHF. CDR3 bases: TGTGCCAGTAACCCCTCCTTGGACAGATTCCTTAATCAGCCCCAGCATTTT.

Comment on this clone: An end of the junction differs from the germline gene, which may be a read error. V usage is TRBV5-1 and J usage is TRBJ1-6; D remains unclear. The CDR3 has 12 amino acids. CDR1 SGHRS and CDR2 YFSETQ come from the germline V gene. The CDR3: CASSSSNSPLHF. DNA of the CDR3: TGCGCCAGCAGCTCCTCTAATTCACCCCTCCACTTT.

With regard to this clone: This CDR3 is also generated by other DNA sequences in the sample. The genes are TRBV6-5 and TRBJ2-3; a possible D gene is TRBD2 (6 bases). The V end lost 0 bases, the J end lost 4 bases, and 8 bases lay between the germline ends. This CDR3 region has 14 residues. The germline gives CDR1 MNHEY, CDR2 SVGAGI. CDR3 region: CASSYSAGSDTQYF. DNA of the CDR3: TGTGCCAGCAGTTACTCCGCGGGATCAGATACGCAGTATTTT.

Judged by abundance, this clone is medium-sized. The chain recombines TRBV6-1 with TRBJ2-7; 9 bases are shared with TRBD2. The CDR3 is 14 residues long. Germline V CDR1 and CDR2: MNHNS, SASEGT. Losses at the gene ends were 1 base for V and 7 bases for J; bases not matched to a gene: 5. The CDR3 here is CASSEEGTSREQYF. For the CDR3, the DNA is TGTGCCAGCAGTGAAGAAGGGACTAGCAGGGAGCAGTACTTC.

The table lists this clone with a count of one. The J gene is TRBJ1-2, the V gene TRBV10-3; tentatively, D is TRBD1 (5 bases). CDR1 is ENHRY and CDR2 is SYGVKD in the germline V gene. Trimming took off 3 bases at V and 0 bases at J, with 8 bases between the two ends. This CDR3 has 14 residues. CDR3 in DNA: TGTGCCATCAGTGACAGGGACTCTAACTATGGCTACACCTTC. It codes for CAISDRDSNYGYTF.

A few counts support this clone. The chain joins TRBV4-3 to TRBJ2-2, with D perhaps matching TRBD2 (6 bases). V shed 0 bases and J shed 6 bases, with 17 bases lying between them. Germline lookup yields CDR1 LGHNA and CDR2 YSLEER. The CDR3 has 17 residues. The CDR3 here is CASSQEWDGSHAGELFF. The CDR3 coding sequence is TGCGCCAGCAGCCAAGAATGGGACGGGAGTCACGCCGGGGAGCTGTTTTTT.

The gene calls are TRBV2 and TRBJ2-7, with 7 bases matching TRBD2. The V gene's germline CDR1 is SNHLY and CDR2 FYNNEI. Trimming removed 4 bases from V and 2 bases from J; junction bases left unmatched: 2. The CDR3 length is 13 residues. The CDR3 here is CASSGLAPYEQYF. The CDR3 nucleotides read TGTGCCAGCAGTGGACTAGCCCCCTACGAGCAGTACTTC.